The clone carrying this TCR beta chain came up many times. The data originate from a study of neurological immune-mediated disorders. The CDR3 runs 12 residues. The germline V gene has CDR1 SGHTA and CDR2 FQGNSA. Trimming stripped 3 bases from V and 5 bases from J, with 7 bases between. 5'RACE employing 10-nucleotide random UMIs yielded the cDNA. TCRdb re-called the 5' RACE reads with MiXCR, one entry per CDR3 protein. This table has 75,000 to 95,000 distinct CDR3 sequences, roughly 17% appearing once. Sequencing used PBMCs. The receptor comes from a woman between 35 and 50 years old in good health. The gene calls are TRBV7-2 and TRBJ2-5; TRBD1 or TRBD2 may be the D gene (5 bases each). The CDR3 coding sequence is TGTGCCAGCAGCTTGGGGGAGGAGACCCAGTACTTC. Amino acids: CASSLGEETQYF.